This note documents a single T cell receptor beta chain sequence. The source of the sample is a study of cytomegalovirus exposure and HLA in healthy donors. The CDR3 has 12 residues. Germline V CDR1 and CDR2: SGHNT, YENEEA. J gave up 6 bases and V 4 bases, and 3 bases lay outside the gene matches. PCR involved 60 Vbeta and 13 Jbeta primers. The data were produced by immunoSEQ multiplex PCR, yet TCRdb's version contains in-frame clones alone and is incomplete. This table has about 190,000 clones, 84% appearing once. This chain joins TRBV11-3 and TRBJ2-7; 7 bases are shared with TRBD2. Input material: PBMCs. This clonotype was sampled from a boy aged 5 to 17 in good health and CMV-seronegative. DNA for the CDR3: TGTGCCAGCAGCTCGGGGGGTTTCGAGCAGTACTTC. It specifies CASSSGGFEQYF.